This section outlines one T cell receptor beta chain sequence together with its context. Its antigen remains unidentified. Germline V gene sequence: CDR1 SGHAT, CDR2 FQNNGV. The CDR3 consists of 14 residues. The V and J ends lost 1 base and 10 bases, in that order; junction bases with no gene match: 7. This sample is part of a study of shared clonotypes between healthy human individuals. As for the study in general: Donors had three CD4 naive, three CD4 memory, two CD8 naive and one CD8 memory plate apiece.

The test was conducted at deep level. Sequencing was performed with immunoSEQ multiplex PCR; in TCRdb, only in-frame clones are kept and a portion is missing. The data show about 2.1 million clones, with about 93% seen just once and 1.5% to 2% held by the top ten. Whole-study results and caveats: At large depth, rarefaction still showed sorted-subset sequencing to be incomplete.

Naive CD8 populations comprised CD45RO-negative cells positively selected for CCR7, excluding terminally differentiated effector memory CD45RA+ cells. Material: naive CD8+ T cells from PBMCs. V is TRBV11-2 and J is TRBJ2-1; 7 nucleotides agree with TRBD1. This clonotype was sampled from a man younger than 35 in good health. Some clones in this sample may be carry-over from other donors' samples. The CDR3 protein is CASSLGIPGQEQFF. In DNA, the CDR3 is TGTGCCAGCAGCTTAGGGATACCGGGACAGGAGCAGTTCTTC.